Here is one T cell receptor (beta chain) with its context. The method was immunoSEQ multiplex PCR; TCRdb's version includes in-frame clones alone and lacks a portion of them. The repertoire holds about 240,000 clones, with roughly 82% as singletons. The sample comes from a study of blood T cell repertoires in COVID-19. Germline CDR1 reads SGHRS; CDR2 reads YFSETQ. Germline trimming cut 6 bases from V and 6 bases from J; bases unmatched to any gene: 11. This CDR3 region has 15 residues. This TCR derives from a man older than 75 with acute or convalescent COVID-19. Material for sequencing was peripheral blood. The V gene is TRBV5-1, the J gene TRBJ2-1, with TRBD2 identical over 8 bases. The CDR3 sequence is CASILIAGSPNEQFF. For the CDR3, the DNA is TGCGCCAGCATCCTTATAGCGGGATCCCCCAATGAGCAGTTCTTC.